This T cell receptor beta chain is drawn from a study of control samples from healthy donors and cancer patients (dated by TCRdb to 2018 to 2021). As regards this clone: Its antigen target is currently unknown. Qualities for individual bases were not recorded, and no much larger clone is one base off.

The germline V gene encodes CDR1 SEHNR and CDR2 FQNEAQ (reference sequence). The CDR3 sequence holds 11 residues, the cysteine and phenylalanine included. Only the CDR3 DNA is retained, 33 bases long and in frame from the first base. V was cut back by 1 base and J by 14 bases, leaving a gap of 6 bases between them. Libraries were prepared through the immunoSEQ multiplex PCR assay. Not all clones reach the TCRdb copy of this immuneACCESS table, which keeps in-frame sequences only. Checked studies attribute under half of the gap to unresolved V genes and leave the rest unexplained. The table for this sample lists roughly 120,000 clones; about 93% of them were counted only once. The top ten clones comprise roughly 2.6% of the sample.

The TCR sequence derives from a young man in good health. The specimen was blood. The sequence joins TRBV7-9 to TRBJ1-6, with the D gene call left open. The CDR3 protein: CASSLGEALHF. The DNA is as follows: TGTGCCAGCAGCTTAGGGGAAGCCCTCCACTTT.